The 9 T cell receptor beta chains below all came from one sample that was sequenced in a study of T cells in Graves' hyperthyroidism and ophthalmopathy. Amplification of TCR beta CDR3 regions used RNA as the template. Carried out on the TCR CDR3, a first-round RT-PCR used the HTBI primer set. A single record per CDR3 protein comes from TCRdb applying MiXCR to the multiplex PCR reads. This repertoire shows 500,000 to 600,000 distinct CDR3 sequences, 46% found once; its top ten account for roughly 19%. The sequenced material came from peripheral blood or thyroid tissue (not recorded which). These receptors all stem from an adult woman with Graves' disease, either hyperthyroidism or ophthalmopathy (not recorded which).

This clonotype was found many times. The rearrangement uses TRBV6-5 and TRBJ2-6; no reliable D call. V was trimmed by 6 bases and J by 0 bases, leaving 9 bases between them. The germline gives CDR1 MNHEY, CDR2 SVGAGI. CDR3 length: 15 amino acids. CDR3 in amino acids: CASSQWSSGANVLTF. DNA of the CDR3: TGTGCCAGCAGCCAGTGGAGCTCTGGGGCCAACGTCCTGACTTTC.

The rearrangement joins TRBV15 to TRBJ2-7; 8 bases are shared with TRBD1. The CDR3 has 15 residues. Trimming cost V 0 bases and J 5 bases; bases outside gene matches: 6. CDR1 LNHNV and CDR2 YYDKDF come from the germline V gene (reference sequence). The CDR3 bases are TGTGCCACCAGCAGAGATCTACAGGGGGTCAACGAGCAGTACTTC. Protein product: CATSRDLQGVNEQYF.

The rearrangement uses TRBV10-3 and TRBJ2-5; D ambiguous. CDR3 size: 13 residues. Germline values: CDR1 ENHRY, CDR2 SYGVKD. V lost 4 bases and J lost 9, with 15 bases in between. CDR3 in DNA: TGTGCCATCAGTGGGGTTGGTGATCAGCCCCAGTACTTC. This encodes CAISGVGDQPQYF.

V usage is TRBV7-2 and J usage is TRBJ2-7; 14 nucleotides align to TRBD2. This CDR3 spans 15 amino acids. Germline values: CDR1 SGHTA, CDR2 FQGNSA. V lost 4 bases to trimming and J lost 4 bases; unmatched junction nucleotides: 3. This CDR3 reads CASSWGLAGEYEQYF. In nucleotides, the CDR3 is TGTGCCAGCAGCTGGGGACTAGCGGGAGAGTACGAGCAGTACTTC.

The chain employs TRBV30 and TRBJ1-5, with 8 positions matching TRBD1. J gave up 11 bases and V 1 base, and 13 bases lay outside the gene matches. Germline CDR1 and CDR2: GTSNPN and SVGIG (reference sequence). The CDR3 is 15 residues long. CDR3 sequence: CAWSEPGTGSWTQHF. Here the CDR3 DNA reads TGTGCCTGGAGTGAACCCGGGACAGGCAGTTGGACCCAGCATTTT. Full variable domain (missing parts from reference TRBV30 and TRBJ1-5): SQTIHQWPATLVQPVGSPLSLECTVEGTSNPNLYWYRQAAGRGLQLLFYSVGIGQISSEVPQNLSASRPQDRQFILSSKKLLLSDSGFYLCAWSEPGTGSWTQHFGDGTRLSIL.

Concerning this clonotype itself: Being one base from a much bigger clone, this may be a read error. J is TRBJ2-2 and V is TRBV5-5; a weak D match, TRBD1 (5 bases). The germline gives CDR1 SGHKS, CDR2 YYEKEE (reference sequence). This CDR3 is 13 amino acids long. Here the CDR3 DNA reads TGTGCCAGCGGCTTGTTACAGGACGGGGAGCTGTTTTTT. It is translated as CASGLLQDGELFF.

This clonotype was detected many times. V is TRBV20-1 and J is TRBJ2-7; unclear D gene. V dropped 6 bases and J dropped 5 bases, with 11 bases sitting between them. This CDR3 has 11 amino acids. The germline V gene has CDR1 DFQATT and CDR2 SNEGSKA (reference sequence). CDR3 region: CSAVTSHEQYF. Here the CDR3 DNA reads TGCAGTGCGGTGACATCCCACGAGCAGTACTTC.

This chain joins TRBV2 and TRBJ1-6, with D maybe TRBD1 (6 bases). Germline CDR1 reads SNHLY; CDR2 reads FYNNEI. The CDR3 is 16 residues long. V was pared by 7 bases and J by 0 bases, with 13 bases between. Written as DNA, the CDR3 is TGTGCCAGCACAGATACAGGGACCTCCTATAATTCACCCCTCCACTTT. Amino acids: CASTDTGTSYNSPLHF.

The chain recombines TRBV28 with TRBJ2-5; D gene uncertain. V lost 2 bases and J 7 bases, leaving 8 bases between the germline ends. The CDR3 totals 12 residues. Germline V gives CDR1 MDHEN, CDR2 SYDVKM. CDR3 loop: CASSLDVGTQYF. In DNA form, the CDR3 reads TGTGCCAGCAGTTTAGACGTCGGGACCCAGTACTTC.